Each of the 25 T cell receptor beta chains below was sequenced from the same sample in a study of beta chain features in type 1 diabetes. Study results and limitations: Researchers report that Type 1 diabetes patients had moderately but significantly shorter TCRB CDR3s across all four CD4+ subsets.

As every portion of the isolated RNA was reverse transcribed, the sequencing read expressed TCRB transcripts. Here immunoSEQ multiplex PCR was the method, and the copy in TCRdb shows in-frame clones only, minus some. The sample holds about 700,000 clones, about an eighth seen once. Antigens of these TCRs are unknown. The sample comprised naive CD4+ T cells from blood. The receptors here all came from a man younger than 35 with type 1 diabetes.

This chain links TRBV11-1 with TRBJ2-2; D call uncertain. CDR3 length: 14 residues. V was pared by 4 bases and J by 0 bases, with 6 bases between. CDR1 SGHAT and CDR2 FQDESV come from the germline V gene (reference sequence). The CDR3 loop is CASSSQANTGELFF. The CDR3, as DNA: TGTGCCAGCAGCTCACAAGCGAACACCGGGGAGCTGTTTTTT.

The V gene is TRBV25-1, the J gene TRBJ1-1; 9 bases align to TRBD1. Per germline, CDR1 MGHDK and CDR2 SYGVNS. The CDR3 extends over 15 amino acids. V was clipped by 6 bases and J by 3 bases; unmatched bases: 8. The DNA of the CDR3 is TGTGCCAGCAGATACTACAGGGGGCAGGACACTGAAGCTTTCTTT. It specifies CASRYYRGQDTEAFF.

The DNA of the CDR3 is TGTGCCAGCAGCGCACGCCGGGACAGCAGCACAGATACGCAGTATTTT. It yields the protein CASSARRDSSTDTQYF. This rearrangement joins TRBV7-2 to TRBJ2-3; 7 bases match TRBD1. The germline CDR1 and CDR2 sequences are SGHTA and FQGNSA. Germline trimming cut 5 bases from V and 0 bases from J; bases unmatched to any gene: 8. The CDR3 is 16 amino acids.

This clone was observed a few times. The chain is built from TRBV6-6 and TRBJ2-7, with 7 nucleotides matching TRBD1. This CDR3 is built from 13 residues. Germline loops: CDR1 MNHNY, CDR2 SVGAGI (reference sequence). After removal of 10 bases from V and 2 bases from J, the junction contained 8 bases not matched to a gene. In DNA, the CDR3 is TGTGCCATCAGGGGGACGTTTACCTACGAGCAGTACTTC. Encoded protein: CAIRGTFTYEQYF.

The V gene is TRBV2, the J gene TRBJ1-1; 8 bases are shared with TRBD1. CDR1 is SNHLY and CDR2 is FYNNEI in the germline V gene. There are 15 residues in the CDR3. V was pared by 5 bases and J by 2 bases, with 7 bases of the junction left unmatched. Here the CDR3 reads CASSQQGDVNTEAFF. CDR3 sequence (DNA): TGTGCCAGCAGTCAACAGGGGGATGTCAACACTGAAGCTTTCTTT.

The gene calls are TRBV29-1 and TRBJ1-6; D is perhaps TRBD1 (5 bases). The V and J ends lost 4 bases and 9 bases respectively, with 13 bases between them. CDR1 and CDR2 from the germline V gene are SQVTM and ANQGSEA. The CDR3 is 13 residues long. The DNA of the CDR3 is TGCAGCGTTGCTGTAGGGGCAGGTTCACCCCTCCACTTT. Translated: CSVAVGAGSPLHF.

The chain has TRBV5-4 and TRBJ2-2, with D perhaps matching TRBD2 (5 bases). The CDR3 totals 14 residues. The germline V and J ends were trimmed by 1 base and 4 bases, with 8 bases remaining between them. From germline, CDR1 is SGHNT and CDR2 YYREEE (reference sequence). CDR3 in DNA: TGTGCCAGCAGCTTGTTCGGGGTCACCGGGGAGCTGTTTTTT. It is translated as CASSLFGVTGELFF. The whole variable domain, filled in from reference TRBV5-4 and TRBJ2-2, reads ETGVTQSPTHLIKTRGQQVTLRCSSQSGHNTVSWYQQALGQGPQFIFQYYREEENGRGNFPPRFSGLQFPNYSSELNVNALELDDSALYLCASSLFGVTGELFFGEGSRLTVL.

This clone appeared a few times. This chain joins TRBV7-9 and TRBJ2-5; D unresolved. CDR1 is SEHNR, CDR2 FQNEAQ, per germline (reference sequence). This CDR3 comprises 12 residues. V gave up 2 bases and J gave up 5 bases, with 6 bases separating them. The DNA of the CDR3 is TGTGCCAGCAGCTTAAATAGGGAGACCCAGTACTTC. This codes for CASSLNRETQYF.

The CDR3 loop reads CAISGDTDRGYGYTF. The CDR3 DNA reads TGTGCCATCAGCGGGGACACGGACAGGGGATATGGCTACACCTTC. The chain has TRBV10-3 and TRBJ1-2, with 9 nucleotides matching TRBD1. CDR1 and CDR2 from the germline V gene are ENHRY and SYGVKD. This CDR3 has 15 amino acids. The V gene end was trimmed by 6 bases and the J gene end by 5 bases; junction bases not matched to a gene: 10.

The sample holds a few counts of this clone. The chain uses TRBV9 and TRBJ2-5, with 7 bases matching TRBD1. CDR1 and CDR2 (germline): SGDLS, YYNGEE. This CDR3 comprises 14 residues. The ends lost 5 bases at V and 5 bases at J; junction bases unmatched: 9. CDR3 residues: CASSPGQAGETQYF. The CDR3 DNA follows: TGTGCCAGCAGTCCAGGACAGGCCGGGGAGACCCAGTACTTC. Using reference TRBV9 and TRBJ2-5 for the parts outside the CDR3, the full variable domain is DSGVTQTPKHLITATGQRVTLRCSPRSGDLSVYWYQQSLDQGLQFLIQYYNGEERAKGNILERFSAQQFPDLHSELNLSSLELGDSALYFCASSPGQAGETQYFGPGTRLLVL.

The chain has TRBV10-3 and TRBJ2-3, with D tentatively TRBD2 (5 bases). V was pared by 0 bases and J by 3 bases, with 13 bases between. From germline, CDR1 is ENHRY and CDR2 SYGVKD. The CDR3 is made up of 16 amino acids. The CDR3 bases are TGTGCCATCAGTGAGTCGAGAGGGTTGAGAACAGATACGCAGTATTTT. This sequence encodes CAISESRGLRTDTQYF.

This clone was detected only a few times. The rearrangement links TRBV27 to TRBJ1-2, with a possible D match to TRBD1 (5 bases). Deletions cut 3 bases from V and 3 bases from J, with 8 bases between. The CDR3 runs to 13 residues. Per germline, CDR1 MNHEY and CDR2 SMNVEV (reference sequence). The CDR3 protein is CASSLGRHYGYTF. The CDR3 nucleotides are TGTGCCAGCAGTTTGGGACGGCACTATGGCTACACCTTC.

The chain is built from TRBV6-5 and TRBJ1-6; D unresolved. Looked up from germline, CDR1 is MNHEY and CDR2 is SVGAGI. Trimming left V 7 bases short and J 7 bases short, with 14 bases between. The CDR3 is 14 residues long. CDR3 bases: TGTGCCAGCAAATCGATCAGTGGGAATTCACCCCTCCACTTT. It codes for CASKSISGNSPLHF.

The rearrangement uses TRBV14 and TRBJ2-5; D ambiguous. V lost 4 bases, J lost 5 bases, and 11 bases lay in between. The length of the CDR3 is 13 residues. Germline V gene sequence: CDR1 SGHDN, CDR2 FVKESK. The CDR3, as DNA: TGTGCCAGCAGCCCCGCGCGCGCGGAGACCCAGTACTTC. Translation: CASSPARAETQYF. The full variable domain, its missing parts supplied by reference TRBV14 and TRBJ2-5, is EAGVTQFPSHSVIEKGQTVTLRCDPISGHDNLYWYRRVMGKEIKFLLHFVKESKQDESGMPNNRFLAERTGGTYSTLKVQPAELEDSGVYFCASSPARAETQYFGPGTRLLVL.

The CDR3 DNA sequence: TGTGCCAGCAGTTCCATACAGACAGGGGGCGCACGAAATGAGCAGTTCTTC. Translated, it gives CASSSIQTGGARNEQFF. The chain recombines TRBV27 with TRBJ2-1; TRBD1 matches 10 bases. V was clipped by 4 bases and J by 7 bases; unmatched bases: 13. Per germline, CDR1 MNHEY and CDR2 SMNVEV (reference sequence). The CDR3 runs 17 residues.

This clone has just a few counts. This sequence joins TRBV6-6 and TRBJ1-6, with 7 bases matching TRBD1. Germline trimming cut 2 bases from V and 10 bases from J; bases unmatched to any gene: 8. The CDR3 is made up of 15 amino acids. From germline, CDR1 is MNHNY and CDR2 SVGAGI (reference sequence). This CDR3 is CASSYRDRNESPLHF. Written as DNA, the CDR3 is TGTGCCAGCAGTTACCGGGACAGAAATGAGTCACCCCTCCACTTT.

The chain links TRBV9 to TRBJ2-1; D tentatively reads TRBD1 or TRBD2 (6 bases each). This CDR3 contains 15 residues. V was shortened by 2 bases and J by 4 bases, with 13 bases between the two germline ends. The germline gives CDR1 SGDLS, CDR2 YYNGEE. The CDR3 DNA reads as TGTGCCAGCAGCGTGGACGGGGGCCGTTACAATGAGCAGTTCTTC. It encodes CASSVDGGRYNEQFF.

This clone was recorded a few times. This chain connects TRBV30 to TRBJ1-6; D is undetermined. The V gene lost 2 bases and the J gene lost 0 bases, with 20 bases spanning the gap. Germline values: CDR1 GTSNPN, CDR2 SVGIG (reference sequence). The CDR3 covers 19 residues. For the CDR3, the DNA is TGTGCCTGGAGTCCAAACCGGGTCTCCCTGAGCTCCTATAATTCACCCCTCCACTTT. Translated: CAWSPNRVSLSSYNSPLHF.

The chain recombines TRBV6-6 with TRBJ2-7; 10 bases match TRBD2. The CDR3 is 16 amino acids. The germline CDR1 and CDR2 sequences are MNHNY and SVGAGI (reference sequence). After removal of 2 bases from V and 2 bases from J, the junction contained 6 bases not matched to a gene. CDR3 residues: CASSYPTSGAPYEQYF. The CDR3, as DNA: TGTGCCAGCAGTTACCCCACTAGCGGGGCACCCTACGAGCAGTACTTC.

The gene calls are TRBV5-4 and TRBJ2-5; D could derive from TRBD1 or TRBD2 (5 bases each). Deletions cut 9 bases from V and 0 bases from J, with 9 bases between. The CDR3 is made up of 12 amino acids. Germline CDR1 is SGHNT and CDR2 is YYREEE (reference sequence). For the CDR3, the DNA is TGTGCCACCCGAGGGGACCAAGAGACCCAGTACTTC. It translates to CATRGDQETQYF.

This clone came up a few times. V and J are TRBV5-4 and TRBJ2-1; tentatively, D is TRBD1 (6 bases). V was clipped by 5 bases and J by 5 bases, with 17 bases between them. Germline values: CDR1 SGHNT, CDR2 YYREEE (reference sequence). The CDR3 runs 15 residues. Here the CDR3 DNA reads TGTGCCAGCAGTCAAACACAGGGTTTCCACAATGAGCAGTTCTTC. Encoded protein: CASSQTQGFHNEQFF.

This clone was seen a few times. The chain has TRBV9 and TRBJ1-6; D possibly corresponds to TRBD1 (5 bases). V was pared by 0 bases and J by 5 bases, with 12 bases between. Looked up from germline, CDR1 is SGDLS and CDR2 is YYNGEE. This CDR3 is built from 16 residues. CDR3 in amino acids: CASSVGAGGNNSPLHF. CDR3 sequence (DNA): TGTGCCAGCAGCGTAGGAGCGGGGGGGAATAATTCACCCCTCCACTTT.

In this sample, this clone turned up a few times. The sample carries other DNA sequences with the same CDR3. This rearrangement joins TRBV6-4 to TRBJ2-2, with D unresolved. CDR3 size: 13 residues. Trimming took off 4 bases at V and 2 bases at J, with 5 bases between the two ends. Germline CDR1 is MRHNA and CDR2 is SNTAGT. The DNA of the CDR3 is TGTGCCAGCAGTGCTGAAAACACCGGGGAGCTGTTTTTT. This gives the protein CASSAENTGELFF.

There are a few counts of this clone. This chain connects TRBV9 to TRBJ2-3, with 10 bases aligning to TRBD1. The CDR3 consists of 16 residues. Trimming removed 3 bases from V and 6 bases from J; junction bases left unmatched: 10. Per germline, CDR1 SGDLS and CDR2 YYNGEE. The CDR3 region has the DNA TGTGCCAGCAGCGCAACCGGGACAGGGGTGATTGATACGCAGTATTTT. Protein sequence: CASSATGTGVIDTQYF.

The sample holds a few counts of this clone. The rearrangement links TRBV20-1 to TRBJ2-7; D gene unclear. Deletions cut 6 bases from V and 11 bases from J, with 14 bases between. The V gene's germline CDR1 is DFQATT and CDR2 SNEGSKA (reference sequence). The CDR3 is 10 amino acids. CDR3 bases: TGCAGTGCCTCCGGGCACCTTGAGTACTTC. Translated, it gives CSASGHLEYF.